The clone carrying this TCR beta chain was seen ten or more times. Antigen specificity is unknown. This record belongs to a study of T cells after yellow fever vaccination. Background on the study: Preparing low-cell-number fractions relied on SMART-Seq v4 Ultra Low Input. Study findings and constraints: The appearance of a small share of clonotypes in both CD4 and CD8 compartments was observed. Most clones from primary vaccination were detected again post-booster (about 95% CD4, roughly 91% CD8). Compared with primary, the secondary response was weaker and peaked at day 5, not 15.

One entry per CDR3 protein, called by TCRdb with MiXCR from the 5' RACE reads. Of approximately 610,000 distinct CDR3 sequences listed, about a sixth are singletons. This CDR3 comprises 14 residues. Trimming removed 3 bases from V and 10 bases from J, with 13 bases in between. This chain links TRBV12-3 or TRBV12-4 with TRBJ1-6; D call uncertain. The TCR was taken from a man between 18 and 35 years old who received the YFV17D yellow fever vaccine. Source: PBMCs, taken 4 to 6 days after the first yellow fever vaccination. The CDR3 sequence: CASSFWTAGSPLHF. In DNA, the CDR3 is TGTGCCAGCAGTTTTTGGACTGCGGGCTCACCCCTCCACTTT.